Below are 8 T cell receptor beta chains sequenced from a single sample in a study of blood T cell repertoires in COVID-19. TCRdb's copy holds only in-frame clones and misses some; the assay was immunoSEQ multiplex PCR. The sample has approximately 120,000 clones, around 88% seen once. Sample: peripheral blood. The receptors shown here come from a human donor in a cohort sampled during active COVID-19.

CDR3 region: CASSLPPGQTNYGYTF. Written as DNA, the CDR3 is TGTGCCAGCAGCTTGCCCCCAGGACAGACTAACTATGGCTACACCTTC. The V gene is TRBV5-6, the J gene TRBJ1-2; D is possibly TRBD1 (6 bases). Germline V gives CDR1 SGHDT, CDR2 YYEEEE. V was cut by 1 base and J by 0 bases, with 13 bases left in between. The CDR3 has 16 residues.

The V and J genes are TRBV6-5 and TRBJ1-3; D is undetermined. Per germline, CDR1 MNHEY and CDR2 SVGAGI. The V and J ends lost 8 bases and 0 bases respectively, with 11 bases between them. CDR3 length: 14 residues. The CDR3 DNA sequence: TGTGCCAGCCTCCGGGAGACCTCTGGAAACACCATATATTTT. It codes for CASLRETSGNTIYF.

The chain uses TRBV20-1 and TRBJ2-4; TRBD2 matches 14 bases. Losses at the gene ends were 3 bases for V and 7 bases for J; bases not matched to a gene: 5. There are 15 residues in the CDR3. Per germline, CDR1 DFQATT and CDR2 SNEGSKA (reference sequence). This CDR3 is CSASPGTSGSNIQYF. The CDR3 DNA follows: TGCAGTGCTAGTCCGGGGACTAGCGGGAGTAACATTCAGTACTTC.

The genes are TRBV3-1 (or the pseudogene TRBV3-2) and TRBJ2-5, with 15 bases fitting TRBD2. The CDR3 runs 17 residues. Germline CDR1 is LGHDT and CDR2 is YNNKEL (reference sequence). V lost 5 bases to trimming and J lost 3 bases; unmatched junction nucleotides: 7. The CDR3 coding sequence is TGTGCCAGCAGCAAATGGACTAGCGGGAGGGCAGAAGAGACCCAGTACTTC. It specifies CASSKWTSGRAEETQYF.

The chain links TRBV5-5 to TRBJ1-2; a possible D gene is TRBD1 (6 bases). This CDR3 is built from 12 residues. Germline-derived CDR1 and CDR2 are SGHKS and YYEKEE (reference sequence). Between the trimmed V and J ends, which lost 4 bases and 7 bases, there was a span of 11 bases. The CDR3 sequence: CASSTRQAGYTF. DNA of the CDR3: TGTGCCAGCAGCACACGACAGGCTGGCTACACCTTC.

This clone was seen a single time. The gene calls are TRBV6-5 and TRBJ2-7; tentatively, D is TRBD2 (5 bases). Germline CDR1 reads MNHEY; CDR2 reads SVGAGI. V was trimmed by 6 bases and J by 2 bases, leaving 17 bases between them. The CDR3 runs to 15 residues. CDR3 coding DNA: TGTGCCAGCAGCCTTATCGGAGGCCTTGCCTACGAGCAGTACTTC. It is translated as CASSLIGGLAYEQYF.

CDR3: CASSWQGRTNEKLFF. CDR3 bases: TGTGCCAGCAGCTGGCAGGGGAGAACTAATGAAAAACTGTTTTTT. The V call is TRBV7-9, the J call TRBJ1-4; tentatively, D is TRBD1 (6 bases). There are 15 residues in the CDR3. Trimming removed 4 bases from V and 1 base from J, with 10 bases in between. Germline CDR1 reads SEHNR; CDR2 reads FQNEAQ (reference sequence).

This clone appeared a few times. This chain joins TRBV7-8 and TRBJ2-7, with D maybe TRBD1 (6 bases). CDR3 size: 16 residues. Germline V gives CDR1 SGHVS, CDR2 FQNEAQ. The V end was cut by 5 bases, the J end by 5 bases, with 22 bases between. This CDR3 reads CASSGRAGVFVDEQYF. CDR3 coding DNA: TGTGCCAGCAGCGGGCGCGCAGGGGTCTTCGTGGACGAGCAGTACTTC.